This record looks at one T cell receptor (beta chain) sequence and its context. What it binds is not known. This sample is part of a study of OX40 agonist ivuxolimab in advanced cancers. Study-wide findings and caveats: Expanded clones were, on average, more numerous among CD8+ T cells than CD4+. The work left the antigen specificity of expanded peripheral T cells undetermined. Some patients who did not respond also had low normalized T-cell clonal expansion.

The germline CDR1 and CDR2 sequences are LNHDA and SQIVND (reference sequence). J gave up 3 bases and V 3 bases, and 4 bases lay outside the gene matches. The CDR3 has 14 residues. Clones were read by immunoSEQ multiplex PCR, and TCRdb kept only the in-frame ones, dropping some. The table includes under 95,000 clones, approximately 85% detected once. The sequence came from an adult with an advanced solid tumor such as melanoma, head and neck, liver or kidney cancer. The sequenced sample was CD4+ or CD8+ T cells sorted from blood, obtained in a trial of the OX40 agonist ivuxolimab. The chain employs TRBV19 and TRBJ2-7; TRBD2 aligns across 8 bases. DNA for the CDR3: TGTGCCAGTAGTATTACCGGGACTAGCTACGAGCAGTACTTC. Translation gives CASSITGTSYEQYF.